Below, 5 T cell receptor beta chains from the same sample are listed, as sequenced in a study of neurological immune-mediated disorders. TCRdb re-derived calls from the 5' RACE reads in MiXCR, one entry per CDR3 protein. Counted here are about 59,000 distinct CDR3 sequences, roughly 3.2% occurring once; the ten biggest clones make up about 3%. Material: PBMCs. These receptors all stem from a woman younger than 45 with multiple sclerosis.

In this sample, this clonotype turned up many times. An end of the junction differs from the germline gene, which may be a read error. The chain recombines TRBV12-3 or TRBV12-4 with TRBJ1-6, with 11 bases fitting TRBD1. This CDR3 has 14 residues. In DNA form, the CDR3 reads TGTGCCAGCAGACAGGGACAGGGGGATTCACCCCTCAACTTT. This codes for CASRQGQGDSPLNF.

Of note for this clonotype: At one end, the junction sequence differs from germline, possibly due to a read error. The rearrangement joins TRBV15 to TRBJ1-6, with TRBD1 matching 7 bases. Germline V gene sequence: CDR1 LNHNV, CDR2 YYDKDF (reference sequence). The CDR3 is made up of 14 amino acids. The CDR3: CATSRGQGGSPLNF. CDR3 bases: TGTGCCACCAGCAGAGGACAGGGAGGTTCACCCCTCAACTTT. Complete variable domain (other parts from reference TRBV15 and TRBJ1-6): DAMVIQNPRYQVTQFGKPVTLSCSQTLNHNVMYWYQQKSSQAPKLLFHYYDKDFNNEADTPDNFQSRRPNTSFCFLDIRSPGLGDTAMYLCATSRGQGGSPLNFGNGTRLTVT.

This clonotype was counted ten times or more. J is TRBJ2-2 and V is TRBV6-5; 11 nucleotides line up with TRBD2. Per the germline V gene, CDR1 is MNHEY and CDR2 is SVGAGI. The trim removed 2 bases at V and 5 bases at J, leaving 10 bases unmatched. The CDR3 is 18 amino acids. CDR3 bases: TGTGCCAGCAGTTACGAGCTTAGCGGGAGGGCGGGTACCGGGGAGCTGTTTTTT. This encodes CASSYELSGRAGTGELFF.

Notes on this clonotype: This sequence may be a read error, since a much larger clone differs from it by one base. Since the CDR3 does not end with the conserved phenylalanine or tryptophan, this likely comes from a read error. The chain recombines TRBV5-1 with TRBJ2-6; perhaps TRBD1 as D (6 bases). Deletions cut 0 bases from V and 4 bases from J, with 8 bases between. CDR1 and CDR2 (germline): SGHRS, YFSETQ. This CDR3 has 15 amino acids. The CDR3 coding sequence is TGCGCCAGCAGCTTGGCAGGGGCCGGGGCCAACGTCCTGACTTCC. Its translation is CASSLAGAGANVLTS.

This clonotype came up many times. V and J are TRBV5-1 and TRBJ1-3; D unresolved. The CDR3 contains 15 residues. V lost 4 bases to trimming and J lost 0 bases, with 11 bases between them. Germline V lookup: CDR1 SGHRS, CDR2 YFSETQ. As DNA, the CDR3 is TGCGCCAGCAGCATTTCCGGGAGCTCTGGAAACACCATATATTTT. It is translated as CASSISGSSGNTIYF.